The rows below give T cell receptor beta chains drawn from one sample of a study of CD8 T cells in Susac syndrome. TCRdb fed the immunoSEQ multiplex PCR reads into MiXCR, producing one record per CDR3 protein. The table shows about 180,000 distinct CDR3 sequences, with about 95% occurring only once. The sequencing input was CD8+ T cells from PBMCs. The source is a human donor with multiple sclerosis. Both conserved end residues are part of each CDR3. The D gene is left open where the match is weak. Not all rows give a size; the values are once, few, many and, for expanded clones, a class.

.	TRBV29-1	TRBJ1-2	TRBD1	TGCAGCGTTGAAGATACCGAAAGGGGGCTTGGGGGCTACACCTTC	CSVEDTERGLGGYTF
.	TRBV7-9	TRBJ2-7	.	TGTGCCAGCAGCAACCGCGAGCAGTACTTC	CASSNREQYF
.	TRBV18	TRBJ1-4	TRBD1	TGTGCCAGCTCACTAACCGGGACAGTCAATGAAAAACTGTTTTTT	CASSLTGTVNEKLFF
.	TRBV7-3	TRBJ2-1	TRBD2	TGTGCCAGCAGCATTCTAGCGGGAGGAGCTGAGCAGTTCTTC	CASSILAGGAEQFF
.	TRBV20-1	TRBJ2-5	.	TGCAGTGCCACCCTACTCGCGGGCCGCGGGGAGACCCAGTACTTC	CSATLLAGRGETQYF
.	TRBV6-1	TRBJ1-6	.	TGTGCCAGCTCGAAGGGGGATTCACCCCTCCACTTT	CASSKGDSPLHF
once	TRBV25-1	TRBJ2-4	.	TGTGCCAGCAAGGGATTTAGAAACATTCAGTACTTC	CASKGFRNIQYF
.	TRBV7-9	TRBJ2-3	.	TGTGCCAGCAGCCCCCGGGAGAGGGTTGCAGATACGCAGTATTTT	CASSPRERVADTQYF
.	TRBV23-1	TRBJ2-7	.	TGCGCCAGACAGACTAGCTCCTACGAGCAGTACTTC	CARQTSSYEQYF
once	TRBV7-9	TRBJ1-1	.	TGTGCCAGCAGCGTGACAGTCGTGTTTCTAGGTGAAGCTTTCTTT	CASSVTVVFLGEAFF
.	TRBV9	TRBJ2-6	.	TGTGCCAGCAGCGTACGAGGGCCTGGGGCCAACGTCCTGACTTTC	CASSVRGPGANVLTF